The present entry profiles one TCR beta chain with its context. TCRdb's table, derived via immunoSEQ multiplex PCR, lists solely in-frame clones and lacks some. In the table there are hundreds of thousands of clones, roughly 86% of which are singletons. The sample comes from a study of cytomegalovirus exposure and HLA in healthy donors. The clonotype comes from a young woman in good health and CMV-seropositive. Sequencing input: PBMCs.

CDR3 protein: CASSLTAGAYEQYF. For the CDR3, the DNA is TGTGCCAGCAGCCTCACAGCGGGAGCCTACGAGCAGTACTTC. The rearrangement joins TRBV7-2 to TRBJ2-7; 8 nucleotides align to TRBD2. V trimming: 5 bases; J trimming: 2 bases; junction bases outside the gene matches: 5. The CDR3 is 14 amino acids. Germline V gives CDR1 SGHTA, CDR2 FQGNSA.